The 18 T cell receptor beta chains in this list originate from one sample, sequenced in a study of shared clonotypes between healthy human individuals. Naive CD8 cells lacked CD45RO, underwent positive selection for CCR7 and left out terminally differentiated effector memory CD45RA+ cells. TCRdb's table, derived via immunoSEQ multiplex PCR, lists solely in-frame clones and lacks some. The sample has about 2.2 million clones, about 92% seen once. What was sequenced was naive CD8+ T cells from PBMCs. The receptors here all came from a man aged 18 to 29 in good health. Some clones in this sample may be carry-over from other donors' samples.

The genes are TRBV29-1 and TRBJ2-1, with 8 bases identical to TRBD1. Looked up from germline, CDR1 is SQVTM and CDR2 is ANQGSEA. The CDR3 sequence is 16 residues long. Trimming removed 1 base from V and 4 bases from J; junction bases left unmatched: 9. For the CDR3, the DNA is TGCAGCGTTGAAGCCGCACAGGGGGAGATATACAATGAGCAGTTCTTC. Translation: CSVEAAQGEIYNEQFF.

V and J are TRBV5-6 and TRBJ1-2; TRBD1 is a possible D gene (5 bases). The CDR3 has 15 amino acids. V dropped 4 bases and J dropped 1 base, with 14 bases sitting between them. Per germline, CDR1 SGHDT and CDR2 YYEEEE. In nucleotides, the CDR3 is TGTGCCAGCAGCGCCCTGACAGAAGTTAACTATGGCTACACCTTC. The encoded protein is CASSALTEVNYGYTF.

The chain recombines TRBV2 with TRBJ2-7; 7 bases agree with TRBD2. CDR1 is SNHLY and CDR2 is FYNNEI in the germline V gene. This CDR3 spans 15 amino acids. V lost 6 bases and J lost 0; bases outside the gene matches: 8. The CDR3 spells CASRKRASGSYEQYF. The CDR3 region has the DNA TGTGCCAGCAGGAAACGGGCTAGCGGCTCCTACGAGCAGTACTTC.

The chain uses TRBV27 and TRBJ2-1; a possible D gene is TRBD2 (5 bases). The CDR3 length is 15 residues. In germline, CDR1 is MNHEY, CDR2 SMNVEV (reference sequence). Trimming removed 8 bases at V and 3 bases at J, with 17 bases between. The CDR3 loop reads CASRIASGSYNEQFF. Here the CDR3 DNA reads TGTGCCAGCCGGATAGCGTCGGGTAGCTACAATGAGCAGTTCTTC.

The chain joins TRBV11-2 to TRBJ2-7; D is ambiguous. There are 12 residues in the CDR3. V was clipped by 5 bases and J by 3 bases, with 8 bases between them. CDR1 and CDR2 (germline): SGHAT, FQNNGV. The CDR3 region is CASSAYFYEQYF. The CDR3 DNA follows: TGTGCCAGCAGCGCCTATTTCTACGAGCAGTACTTC.

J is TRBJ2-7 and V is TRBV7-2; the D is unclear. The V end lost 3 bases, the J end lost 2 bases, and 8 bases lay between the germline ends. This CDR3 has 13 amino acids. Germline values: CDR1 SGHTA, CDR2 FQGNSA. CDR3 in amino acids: CASSFLQTYEQYF. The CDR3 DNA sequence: TGTGCCAGCAGCTTTCTACAGACCTACGAGCAGTACTTC.

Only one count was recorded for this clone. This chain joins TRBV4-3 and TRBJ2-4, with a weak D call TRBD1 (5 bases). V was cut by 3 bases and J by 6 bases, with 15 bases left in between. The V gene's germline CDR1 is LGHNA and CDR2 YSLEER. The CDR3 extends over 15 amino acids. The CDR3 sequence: CASSHTTTVGNIQYF. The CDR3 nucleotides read TGCGCCAGCAGCCACACAACGACAGTTGGAAACATTCAGTACTTC.

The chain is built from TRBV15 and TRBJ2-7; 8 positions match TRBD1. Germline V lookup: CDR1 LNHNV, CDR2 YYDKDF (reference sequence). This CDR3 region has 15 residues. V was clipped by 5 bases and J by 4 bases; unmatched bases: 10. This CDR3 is CATSGRDRNSYEQYF. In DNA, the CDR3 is TGTGCCACCAGCGGCCGGGACAGGAATTCTTACGAGCAGTACTTC.

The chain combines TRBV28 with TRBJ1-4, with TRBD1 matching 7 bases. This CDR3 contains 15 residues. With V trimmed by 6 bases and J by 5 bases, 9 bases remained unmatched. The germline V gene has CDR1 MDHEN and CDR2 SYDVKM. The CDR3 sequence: CASSRNRGGNEKLFF. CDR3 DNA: TGTGCCAGCAGCAGAAACAGGGGAGGGAATGAAAAACTGTTTTTT. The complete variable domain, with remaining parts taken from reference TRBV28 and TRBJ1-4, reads DVKVTQSSRYLVKRTGEKVFLECVQDMDHENMFWYRQDPGLGLRLIYFSYDVKMKEKGDIPEGYSVSREKKERFSLILESASTNQTSMYLCASSRNRGGNEKLFFGSGTQLSVL.

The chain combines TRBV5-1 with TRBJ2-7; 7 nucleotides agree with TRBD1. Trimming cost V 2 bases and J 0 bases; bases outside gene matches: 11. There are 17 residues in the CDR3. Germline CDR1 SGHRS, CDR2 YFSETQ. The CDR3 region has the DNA TGCGCCAGCAGCTTATACGCCGGGACAGCGAGCTCCTACGAGCAGTACTTC. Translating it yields CASSLYAGTASSYEQYF.

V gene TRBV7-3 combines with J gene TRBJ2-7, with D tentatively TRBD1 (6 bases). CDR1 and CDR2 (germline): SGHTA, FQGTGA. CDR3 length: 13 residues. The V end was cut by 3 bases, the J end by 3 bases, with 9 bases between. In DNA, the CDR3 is TGTGCCAGCAGCTTCGAACAGGGCTACGAGCAGTACTTC. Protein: CASSFEQGYEQYF.

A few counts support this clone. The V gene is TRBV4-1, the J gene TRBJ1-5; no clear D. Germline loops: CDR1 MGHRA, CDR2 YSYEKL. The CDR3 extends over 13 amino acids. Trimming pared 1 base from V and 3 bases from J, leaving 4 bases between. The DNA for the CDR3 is TGCGCCAGCAGCCAAGGTGTCAATCAGCCCCAGCATTTT. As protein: CASSQGVNQPQHF.

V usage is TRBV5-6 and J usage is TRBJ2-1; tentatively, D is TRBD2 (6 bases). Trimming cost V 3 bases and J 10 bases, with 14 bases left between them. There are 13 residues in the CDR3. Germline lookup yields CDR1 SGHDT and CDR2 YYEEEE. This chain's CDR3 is CASSSGGIREQFF. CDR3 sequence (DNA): TGTGCCAGCAGCTCCGGCGGGATCCGGGAGCAGTTCTTC.

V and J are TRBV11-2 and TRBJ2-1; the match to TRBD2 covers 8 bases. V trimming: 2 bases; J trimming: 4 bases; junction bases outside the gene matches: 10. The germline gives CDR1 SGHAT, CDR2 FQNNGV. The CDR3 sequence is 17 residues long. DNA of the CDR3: TGTGCCAGCAGCTTAAGCGGGGCTAGCGGGCGGTACAATGAGCAGTTCTTC. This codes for CASSLSGASGRYNEQFF.

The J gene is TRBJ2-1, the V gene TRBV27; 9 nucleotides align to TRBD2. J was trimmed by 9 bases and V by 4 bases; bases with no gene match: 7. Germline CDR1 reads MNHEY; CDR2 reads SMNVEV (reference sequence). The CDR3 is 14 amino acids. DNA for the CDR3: TGTGCCAGCAGTTCCTGGACTAGCGATAGTGAGCAGTTCTTC. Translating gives CASSSWTSDSEQFF.

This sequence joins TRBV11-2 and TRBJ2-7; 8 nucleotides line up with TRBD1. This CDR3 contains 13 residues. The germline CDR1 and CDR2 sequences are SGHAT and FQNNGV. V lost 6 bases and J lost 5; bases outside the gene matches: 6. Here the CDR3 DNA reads TGTGCCAGCAGTGAGGACAGGGCCCACGAGCAGTACTTC. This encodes CASSEDRAHEQYF.

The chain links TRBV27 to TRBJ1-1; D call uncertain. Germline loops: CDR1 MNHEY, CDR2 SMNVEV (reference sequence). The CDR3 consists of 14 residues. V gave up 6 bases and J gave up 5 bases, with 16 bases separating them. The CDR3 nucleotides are TGTGCCAGCAGCGGGATTGGGTCGTTAACTGAAGCTTTCTTT. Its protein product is CASSGIGSLTEAFF.

DNA of the CDR3: TGTGCCAGCAGTGTGGCGTGGGCCTACGAGCAGTACTTC. The encoded protein is CASSVAWAYEQYF. This chain joins TRBV25-1 and TRBJ2-7; the D is unclear. This CDR3 has 13 residues. Trimming removed 4 bases from V and 2 bases from J, with 9 bases in between. CDR1 and CDR2 (germline): MGHDK, SYGVNS.